The 15 T cell receptor beta chains given below trace back to one sample, sequenced in a study of blood T cell repertoires in COVID-19 (dated by TCRdb to about 2020). To prepare the library, the immunoSEQ multiplex PCR assay was applied. TCRdb carries this immuneACCESS record with in-frame sequences only. Its versions omit some clonotypes, under half of them owing to an unresolved V gene in the studies checked, with the rest unexplained. The table for this sample lists 60,000 to 75,000 clones; around 87% of them were counted only once. Almost 4% of the sample goes to the ten largest clones. Input material: peripheral blood. The receptors stem from a man aged 65-85 years with active COVID-19.

The chain is built from TRBV28 and TRBJ1-6; a weak D match, TRBD1 (5 bases). V gave up 5 bases and J gave up 7 bases, with 12 bases separating them. The CDR3 spans 14 residues. The germline V gene encodes CDR1 MDHEN and CDR2 SYDVKM. This CDR3 is CASSPNGGNSPLHF. The CDR3 coding sequence is TGTGCCAGCAGTCCTAACGGGGGGAATTCACCCCTCCACTTT.

The rearrangement links TRBV10-3 to TRBJ2-3; the match to TRBD2 covers 8 bases. Germline CDR1 reads ENHRY; CDR2 reads SYGVKD. The J segment lost 4 bases and the V segment lost 2 bases, leaving 5 bases of the junction unmatched. The CDR3 length is 15 residues. The DNA of the CDR3 is TGTGCCATCAGTGAGCTTCGGCGGGAGGCAGATACGCAGTATTTT. Its protein is CAISELRREADTQYF.

V gene TRBV21-1 combines with J gene TRBJ2-1; the tabulated D call, TRBD2, remains unverified against the DNA. TRBV21-1 constitutes a pseudogene. The CDR3 is 16 amino acids. CDR3 amino acids: CASSKGGSGRADEQFF. The CDR3 DNA follows: TGTGCCAGCAGCAAAGGTGGTAGCGGGAGGGCAGATGAGCAGTTCTTC.

This chain connects TRBV19 to TRBJ2-7; 11 bases are a match to TRBD2. The CDR3 consists of 16 residues. CDR1 and CDR2 (germline): LNHDA, SQIVND (reference sequence). J lost 6 bases, V lost 4 bases, and 11 bases had no gene match. CDR3 DNA: TGTGCCAGTAGTAGGAGTTTGCTAGCGGGAGGCTCCGAGCAGTACTTC. It is translated as CASSRSLLAGGSEQYF.

This clone turned up a few times. This rearrangement joins TRBV24-1 to TRBJ2-5, with 9 bases identical to TRBD2. Trimming cost V 3 bases and J 5 bases; bases outside gene matches: 9. This CDR3 is built from 16 residues. CDR1 is KGHDR, CDR2 SFDVKD, per germline. This CDR3 reads CATSDGNSGRRETQYF. The CDR3 coding sequence is TGTGCCACCAGTGATGGGAATAGCGGGAGAAGGGAGACCCAGTACTTC.

The gene calls are TRBV9 and TRBJ1-6; D unresolved. This CDR3 comprises 18 residues. Germline-derived CDR1 and CDR2 are SGDLS and YYNGEE. Deletions cut 0 bases from V and 5 bases from J, with 18 bases between. The CDR3 sequence is CASSVDPHGLSDNSPLHF. In DNA, the CDR3 is TGTGCCAGCAGCGTAGATCCCCACGGGTTGAGCGATAATTCACCCCTCCACTTT.

The chain joins TRBV7-8 to TRBJ2-1; D possibly corresponds to TRBD1 (6 bases). CDR3 length: 15 residues. Germline V CDR1 and CDR2: SGHVS, FQNEAQ. The ends were cut back, 1 base at V and 5 bases at J, with 12 bases in the middle. CDR3 DNA sequence: TGTGCCAGCAGCTTAGGCAGGGACACCCACAATGAGCAGTTCTTC. This encodes CASSLGRDTHNEQFF. The variable domain in full, completed from reference TRBV7-8 and TRBJ2-1, reads GAGVSQSPRYKVAKRGQDVALRCDPISGHVSLFWYQQALGQGPEFLTYFQNEAQLDKSGLPSDRFFAERPEGSVSTLKIQRTQQEDSAVYLCASSLGRDTHNEQFFGPGTRLTVL.

The rearrangement joins TRBV5-6 to TRBJ2-2, with 7 bases identical to TRBD2. The length of the CDR3 is 15 residues. Germline values: CDR1 SGHDT, CDR2 YYEEEE. The V and J ends lost 4 bases and 2 bases, in that order; junction bases with no gene match: 5. DNA of the CDR3: TGTGCCAGCAGCCAGGCGGGAGCCAACACCGGGGAGCTGTTTTTT. Protein sequence: CASSQAGANTGELFF.

The V call is TRBV3-1 (or the pseudogene TRBV3-2), the J call TRBJ2-1; 10 bases line up with TRBD2. The length of the CDR3 is 12 residues. V lost 4 bases to trimming and J lost 15 bases; unmatched junction nucleotides: 6. In germline, CDR1 is LGHDT, CDR2 YNNKEL (reference sequence). The CDR3 is CASSRLAGEWFF. The DNA of the CDR3 is TGTGCCAGCAGCCGCCTAGCGGGAGAGTGGTTCTTC.

This clone was counted between two and nine times. The chain links TRBV4-2 to TRBJ1-4; a possible D gene is TRBD1 (6 bases). V was trimmed by 4 bases and J by 3 bases, leaving 12 bases between them. The CDR3 consists of 15 residues. In germline, CDR1 is LGHNA, CDR2 YNFKEQ. CDR3 coding DNA: TGTGCCAGCAGCCGAGTACAGGGATCTAATGAAAAACTGTTTTTT. This codes for CASSRVQGSNEKLFF.

J is TRBJ2-7 and V is TRBV7-8; D gene ambiguous. CDR1 is SGHVS, CDR2 FQNEAQ, per germline. The V gene lost 5 bases and the J gene lost 2 bases, with 4 bases spanning the gap. CDR3 length: 11 residues. CDR3 in DNA: TGTGCCAGCAGCCCCGCCTACGAGCAGTACTTC. Translating gives CASSPAYEQYF.

The chain uses TRBV12-3 or TRBV12-4 and TRBJ1-2, with 10 bases matching TRBD1. CDR3 length equals 13 residues. Trimming at V came to 1 base and at J to 7 bases, leaving 0 bases not matched to a gene. The CDR3: CASSLGDRGGYTF. DNA for the CDR3: TGTGCCAGCAGTTTAGGGGACAGGGGTGGCTACACCTTC.

This chain joins TRBV7-9 and TRBJ2-1; the D gene is possibly TRBD1 (7 bases). This CDR3 region has 15 residues. Trimming removed 4 bases at V and 9 bases at J, with 19 bases between. From germline, CDR1 is SEHNR and CDR2 FQNEAQ (reference sequence). CDR3 loop: CASSSPGQRRGEQFF. The CDR3 nucleotides are TGTGCCAGCAGCTCCCCGGGACAGCGGAGGGGTGAGCAGTTCTTC.

The chain employs TRBV7-2 and TRBJ1-5; unclear D gene. Trimming took off 5 bases at V and 0 bases at J, with 14 bases between the two ends. Germline V gene lookup returns CDR1 SGHTA and CDR2 FQGNSA. The CDR3 contains 16 residues. CDR3 loop: CASSPSGQNSNQPQHF. The CDR3 region has the DNA TGTGCCAGCAGCCCCAGCGGGCAGAATAGCAATCAGCCCCAGCATTTT.

The chain links TRBV27 to TRBJ2-5; 8 bases agree with TRBD1. Germline CDR1 and CDR2: MNHEY and SMNVEV (reference sequence). The V segment lost 1 base and the J segment 7 bases; nucleotides outside the gene matches: 11. This CDR3 has 16 amino acids. The CDR3 sequence: CASSLYNPTGAGTQYF. CDR3 nucleotide sequence: TGTGCCAGCAGTTTATATAACCCGACAGGGGCGGGGACCCAGTACTTC.